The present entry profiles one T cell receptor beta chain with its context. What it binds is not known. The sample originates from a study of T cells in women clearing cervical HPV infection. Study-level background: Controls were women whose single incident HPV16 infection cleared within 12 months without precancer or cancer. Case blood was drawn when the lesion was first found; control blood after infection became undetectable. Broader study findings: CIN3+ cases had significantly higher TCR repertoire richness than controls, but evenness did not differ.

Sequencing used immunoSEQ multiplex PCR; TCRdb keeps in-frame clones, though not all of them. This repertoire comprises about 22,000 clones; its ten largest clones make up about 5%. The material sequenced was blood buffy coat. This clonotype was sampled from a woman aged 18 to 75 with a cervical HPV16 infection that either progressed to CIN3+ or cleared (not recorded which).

CDR3 in amino acids: CASSGEGYYEQYF. The DNA read from the CDR3 is TGTGCCAGCTCGGGGGAGGGATATTACGAG. The chain is built from TRBV2 and TRBJ2-7; 7 bases match TRBD2. Read data end 3 residues before the CDR3 end; the end is taken from the germline J gene. Germline loops: CDR1 SNHLY, CDR2 FYNNEI. The CDR3 is made up of 13 amino acids. J was trimmed by 4 bases and V by 8 bases; bases with no gene match: 8.